The sequence of this T cell receptor (beta chain) was determined in a study of preoperative IRX-2 immunotherapy in early breast cancer. With 5 bases removed from V and 6 bases from J, the gap between germline ends came to 13 bases. The CDR3 length is 13 residues. Germline V gene lookup returns CDR1 SQVTM and CDR2 ANQGSEA. Profiling relied on immunoSEQ multiplex PCR, and the TCRdb table lists in-frame clones only, not all of them. Of 3,300 or so clones detected, about 75% appear once; the ten largest clones hold around 9.7%. Treatment here: preoperative locoregional IRX-2 cytokine immunotherapy. Patients received preoperative, locoregional IRX-2 cytokine immunotherapy in a phase Ib study.

The TCR sequence derives from a human donor with breast cancer. The J gene is TRBJ2-2, the V gene TRBV29-1, with D perhaps being TRBD1 or TRBD2 (5 bases each). The source was tumor tissue, collected before IRX-2 immunotherapy. Written as DNA, the CDR3 is TGCAGCGTTCGTGGTTGGGGACCCGGGGAGCTGTTTTTT. It is translated as CSVRGWGPGELFF.